The 5 T cell receptor beta chains given below trace back to one sample, sequenced in a study of cytomegalovirus exposure and HLA in healthy donors. The PCR was carried out with 60 Vbeta primers and 13 Jbeta primers. Using immunoSEQ multiplex PCR, the repertoire was profiled, and TCRdb retains in-frame clones only, with some absent. This sample has about 160,000 clones, with about three quarters found just once. Sequencing used PBMCs. Source of these receptors: a woman aged 40 to 50 in good health and CMV-seronegative.

The CDR3 region has the DNA TGTGCCACCCGGGGGGGACAGGGAAGGGGTGGTGAAAAACTGTTTTTT. It is translated as CATRGGQGRGGEKLFF. This chain uses TRBV28 with TRBJ1-4; 9 positions match TRBD1. The CDR3 totals 16 residues. V lost 10 bases and J lost 7; bases outside the gene matches: 16. Per germline, CDR1 MDHEN and CDR2 SYDVKM.

V gene TRBV7-3 combines with J gene TRBJ2-1; maybe TRBD1 (7 bases). This CDR3 is 15 amino acids long. The germline V gene has CDR1 SGHTA and CDR2 FQGTGA. V was pared by 3 bases and J by 4 bases, with 13 bases between. CDR3 amino acids: CASSFRGAGYNEQFF. In DNA, the CDR3 is TGTGCCAGCAGCTTCAGGGGGGCGGGGTACAATGAGCAGTTCTTC.

The chain has TRBV21-1 and TRBJ1-1. TRBV21-1 is termed a pseudogene. This CDR3 is built from 17 residues. The CDR3 region has the DNA TGTGCCAGCAGCAATAGTGAGGGCAGAAGTCTTAACACTGAAGCTTTCTTT. Its protein product is CASSNSEGRSLNTEAFF.

The chain combines TRBV28 with TRBJ2-7; no reliable D call. CDR1 is MDHEN, CDR2 SYDVKM, per germline. Trimming removed 6 bases at V and 3 bases at J, with 6 bases between. CDR3 length equals 11 residues. Here the CDR3 DNA reads TGTGCCAGCAGACTACGCTACGAGCAGTACTTC. Translated, it gives CASRLRYEQYF.

The chain joins TRBV2 to TRBJ2-2; a weak D match, TRBD1 (5 bases). Germline CDR1 and CDR2: SNHLY and FYNNEI. The length of the CDR3 is 14 residues. V gave up 6 bases and J gave up 6 bases, with 14 bases separating them. In DNA form, the CDR3 reads TGTGCCAGCAGGCCCAGGGTCGGACCCGGGGAGCTGTTTTTT. Protein: CASRPRVGPGELFF.